The clone carrying this T cell receptor beta chain was found many times. One junction end disagrees with the germline gene, perhaps due to a read error. The data belong to a study of T-cell memory formation after mild COVID-19. TCRdb fed the 5' RACE reads into MiXCR, producing one record per CDR3 protein. The sample holds under 600,000 distinct CDR3 sequences, roughly 21% seen once. What was sequenced was PBMCs or a T cell subset sorted from them (not recorded which). The sequence derives from an adult woman who had mild COVID-19 (a few samples of this study predate the infection). Cell type and time point are not known.

The CDR3 spells CASSLPGETQYF. The CDR3 bases are TGTGCCAGCAGCTTACCGGGGGAGACCCAGTACTTC. The rearrangement uses TRBV5-1 and TRBJ2-5; possible D gene TRBD2, 5 bases. Germline V gene data show CDR1 as SGHRS and CDR2 as YFSETQ. The CDR3 is 12 amino acids. Filled out from reference TRBV5-1 and TRBJ2-5, the complete variable domain reads KAGVTQTPRYLIKTRGQQVTLSCSPISGHRSVSWYQQTPGQGLQFLFEYFSETQRNKGNFPGRFSGRQFSNSRSEMNVSTLELGDSALYLCASSLPGETQYFGPGTRLLVL.